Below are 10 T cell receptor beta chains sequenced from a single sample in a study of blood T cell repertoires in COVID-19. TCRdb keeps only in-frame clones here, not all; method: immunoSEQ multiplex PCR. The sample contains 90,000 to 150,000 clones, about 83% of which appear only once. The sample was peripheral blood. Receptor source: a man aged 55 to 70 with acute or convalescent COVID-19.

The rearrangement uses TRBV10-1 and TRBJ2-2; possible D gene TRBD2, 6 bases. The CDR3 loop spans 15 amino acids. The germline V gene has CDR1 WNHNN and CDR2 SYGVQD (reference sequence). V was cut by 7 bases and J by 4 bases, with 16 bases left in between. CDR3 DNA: TGCGCCAGCAATCTCAGGGACTCGATCACCGGGGAGCTGTTTTTT. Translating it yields CASNLRDSITGELFF.

The CDR3 DNA reads as TGCAGCGTTGAAGACCCCCGCGGAGGGATCACCTTCGGGCACAATGAGCAGTTCTTC. Its protein is CSVEDPRGGITFGHNEQFF. V is TRBV29-1 and J is TRBJ2-1, with D possibly being TRBD2 (6 bases). Between the trimmed V and J ends, which lost 0 bases and 5 bases, there was a span of 26 bases. CDR1 is SQVTM, CDR2 ANQGSEA, per germline. CDR3 size: 19 residues.

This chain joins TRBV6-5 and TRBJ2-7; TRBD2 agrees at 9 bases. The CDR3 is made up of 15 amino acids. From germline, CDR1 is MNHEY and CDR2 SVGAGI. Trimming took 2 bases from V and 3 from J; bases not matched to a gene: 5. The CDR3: CASSYRLADSYEQYF. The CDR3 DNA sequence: TGTGCCAGCAGTTACAGACTAGCGGATAGCTACGAGCAGTACTTC.

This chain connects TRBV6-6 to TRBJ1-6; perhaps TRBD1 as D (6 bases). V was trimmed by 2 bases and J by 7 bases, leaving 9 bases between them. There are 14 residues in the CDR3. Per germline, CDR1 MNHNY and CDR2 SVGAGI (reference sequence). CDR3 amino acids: CASSYPGQNSPLHF. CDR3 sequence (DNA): TGTGCCAGCAGTTACCCCGGACAGAATTCACCCCTCCACTTT.

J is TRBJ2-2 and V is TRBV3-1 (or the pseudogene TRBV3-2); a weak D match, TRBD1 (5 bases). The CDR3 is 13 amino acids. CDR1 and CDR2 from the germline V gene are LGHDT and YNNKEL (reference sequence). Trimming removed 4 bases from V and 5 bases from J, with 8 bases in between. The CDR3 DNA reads TGTGCCAGCAGCCTAGCAGGGACCGGGGAGCTGTTTTTT. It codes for CASSLAGTGELFF.

CDR3 nucleotide sequence: TGTGCCAGCATGAGTGGAGCGCGGGAAAAACTGTTTTTT. It is translated as CASMSGAREKLFF. The chain links TRBV28 to TRBJ1-4; D remains ambiguous. CDR1 is MDHEN, CDR2 SYDVKM, per germline. V was cut by 7 bases and J by 8 bases, with 14 bases left in between. The CDR3 is made up of 13 amino acids.

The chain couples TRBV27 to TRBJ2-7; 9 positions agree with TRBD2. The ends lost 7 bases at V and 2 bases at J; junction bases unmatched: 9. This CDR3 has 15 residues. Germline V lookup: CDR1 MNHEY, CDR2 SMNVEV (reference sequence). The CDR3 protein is CASKNSGSRAYEQYF. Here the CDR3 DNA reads TGTGCCAGCAAGAATAGCGGGAGTAGGGCCTACGAGCAGTACTTC.

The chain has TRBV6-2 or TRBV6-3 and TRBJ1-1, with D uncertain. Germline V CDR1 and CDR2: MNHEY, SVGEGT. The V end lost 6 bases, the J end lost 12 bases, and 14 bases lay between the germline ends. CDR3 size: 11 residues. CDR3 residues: CASSLEYRTFF. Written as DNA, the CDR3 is TGTGCCAGCAGCCTCGAATATAGAACTTTCTTT.

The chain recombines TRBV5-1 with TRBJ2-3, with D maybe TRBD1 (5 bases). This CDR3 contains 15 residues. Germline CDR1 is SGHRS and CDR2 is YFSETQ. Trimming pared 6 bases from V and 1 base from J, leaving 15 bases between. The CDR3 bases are TGCGCCAGCACCTCCCAAGGGGCCCGCACAGATACGCAGTATTTT. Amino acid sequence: CASTSQGARTDTQYF.

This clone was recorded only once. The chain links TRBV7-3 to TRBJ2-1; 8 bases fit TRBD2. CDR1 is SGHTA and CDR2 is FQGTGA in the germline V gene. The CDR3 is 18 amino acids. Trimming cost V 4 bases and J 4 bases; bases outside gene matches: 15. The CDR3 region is CASSSYQSIAGQYNEQFF. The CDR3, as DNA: TGTGCCAGCAGCTCCTACCAATCGATAGCGGGACAATACAATGAGCAGTTCTTC.